The clone carrying this TCR beta chain occurred a few times. Time point given: newly diagnosed GD, antithyroid drugs for less than 3 months. PBMC RNA was the source of the TCR library. The source of the sample is a study of regulatory T cells in long-lasting Graves disease. The CDR3 spans 16 residues. Germline-derived CDR1 and CDR2 are SNHLY and FYNNEI. Trimming shortened V by 8 bases and J by 4 bases, and 23 bases separated the two germline ends. Libraries of TCR beta came from iRepertoire HTBI primers plus Arm-PCR of CDR3 regions. TCRdb re-analysed the multiplex PCR reads in MiXCR, keeping a single row per CDR3 protein. The sample consists of about 430,000 distinct CDR3 sequences, over 12% of them appearing once. The same data also went into a second study, on T cells in Graves' hyperthyroidism and ophthalmopathy.

The chain joins TRBV2 to TRBJ1-1, with D perhaps matching TRBD1 (5 bases). The specimen comprised peripheral blood mononuclear cells (PBMCs), sampled at new diagnosis, from a patient treated with antithyroid drugs. The receptor was isolated from a woman aged 40 to 49 with Graves disease. CDR3 protein: CASAQEGTSIGTEAFF. The CDR3 nucleotides read TGTGCCAGCGCCCAAGAGGGGACCTCGATTGGCACTGAAGCTTTCTTT.